These T cell receptor beta chains were read from a single sample in a study of T cells after yellow fever vaccination. TCRdb itself ran the 5' RACE reads through MiXCR, one entry per CDR3 protein. Here the sample spans 510,000 or so distinct CDR3 sequences, about a fifth being singletons. Specimen: PBMCs, collected 15 days after the yellow fever booster vaccination. The receptor set was obtained from a young man who received the YFV17D yellow fever vaccine. Each CDR3 is given with its conserved first and last residue. The D gene is left open where the match is weak. Rows may omit the clone size; those that give it use once, few, many or a size class.

D gene | J gene | clone size | V gene | CDR3 protein | CDR3 DNA
TRBD2 | TRBJ2-7 | few | TRBV20-1 | CSARGVLAGSYEQYF | TGCAGTGCTAGAGGGGTACTAGCGGGGTCCTACGAGCAGTACTTC
TRBD2 | TRBJ2-1 | few | TRBV6-2/TRBV6-3 | CASIKGLAGVRSYNEQFF | TGTGCCAGCATCAAGGGACTAGCGGGAGTTCGCTCCTACAATGAGCAGTTCTTC
. | TRBJ2-1 | . | TRBV20-1 | CSASWESQFF | TGCAGTGCTAGCTGGGAGTCGCAGTTCTTC
. | TRBJ2-3 | few | TRBV4-3 | CASSQDPLASPPTDTQYF | TGCGCCAGCAGCCAAGATCCCCTAGCCTCCCCCCCCACAGATACGCAGTATTTT
. | TRBJ1-4 | many | TRBV7-9 | CASSSGVSGEKLFF | TGTGCCAGCAGCTCGGGGGTGAGCGGTGAAAAACTGTTTTTT
TRBD2 | TRBJ2-7 | few | TRBV12-3/TRBV12-4 | CASSLAGAGGVREQYF | TGTGCCAGCAGTTTAGCTGGAGCGGGGGGGGTACGGGAGCAGTACTTC
TRBD2 | TRBJ2-3 | . | TRBV7-2 | CASSFLAGVKDTQYF | TGTGCCAGCAGCTTCCTTGCGGGAGTCAAAGATACGCAGTATTTT
. | TRBJ1-5 | . | TRBV21-1 | CASSYYGRRGGNQPQHF | TGTGCCAGCAGCTACTATGGGCGCCGGGGGGGCAATCAGCCCCAGCATTTT
TRBD2 | TRBJ2-1 | few | TRBV5-1 | CASSSRLAGGSSYNEQFF | TGCGCCAGCAGCTCGAGACTAGCGGGAGGGAGCTCCTACAATGAGCAGTTCTTC
. | TRBJ2-7 | few | TRBV18 | CASSPPDGRRYEQYF | TGTGCCAGCTCACCACCGGATGGGAGGCGCTACGAGCAGTACTTC
. | TRBJ1-6 | . | TRBV12-3/TRBV12-4 | CASSLDLDSPLHF | TGTGCCAGCAGTTTAGATTTAGATTCACCCCTCCACTTT
TRBD2 | TRBJ2-2 | . | TRBV29-1 | CSGRLASNTGELFF | TGCAGCGGTAGACTAGCCTCGAACACCGGGGAGCTGTTTTTT
. | TRBJ2-1 | few | TRBV5-6 | CASSPTSWSEQFF | TGTGCCAGCAGTCCGACTAGTTGGAGTGAGCAGTTCTTC
TRBD2 | TRBJ2-7 | few | TRBV7-9 | CASTLAGVGEQYF | TGTGCCAGCACCTTAGCGGGAGTGGGCGAGCAGTACTTC
. | TRBJ2-7 | . | TRBV20-1 | CSARVFGLSYEQYF | TGCAGTGCTAGAGTATTCGGCTTGTCCTACGAGCAGTACTTC
. | TRBJ2-7 | . | TRBV11-2 | CASREPGPPHEQYF | TGTGCCAGCAGAGAACCGGGACCCCCGCACGAGCAGTACTTC
. | TRBJ2-5 | . | TRBV24-1 | CATSAGGAETQYF | TGTGCCACCAGTGCGGGGGGCGCAGAGACCCAGTACTTC
TRBD1 | TRBJ2-7 | . | TRBV5-1 | CASTPMAFGTGGSYEQYF | TGCGCCAGCACCCCGATGGCCTTTGGGACAGGGGGATCATACGAGCAGTACTTC
. | TRBJ2-7 | . | TRBV12-3/TRBV12-4 | CASSRGTPGEQYF | TGTGCCAGCAGCCGAGGGACTCCCGGGGAGCAGTACTTC
. | TRBJ2-4 | few | TRBV20-1 | CSARDPELAKNIQYF | TGCAGTGCTAGAGACCCAGAGCTAGCCAAAAACATTCAGTACTTC
. | TRBJ2-3 | . | TRBV18 | CASSRPADSDTQYF | TGTGCCAGCTCACGGCCAGCGGACTCAGATACGCAGTATTTT
TRBD1 | TRBJ1-1 | . | TRBV5-4 | CASSLVPGGVGTEAFF | TGTGCCAGCAGCTTGGTTCCAGGGGGGGTTGGGACTGAAGCTTTCTTT
. | TRBJ2-5 | . | TRBV7-6 | CASSLGGAFSETQYF | TGTGCCAGCAGCTTGGGGGGAGCCTTTTCAGAGACCCAGTACTTC
TRBD2 | TRBJ2-1 | . | TRBV4-3 | CASSHLYSGPPYNEQFF | TGCGCCAGCAGCCACCTCTATAGCGGGCCCCCCTACAATGAGCAGTTCTTC
. | TRBJ2-2 | . | TRBV29-1 | CSVEVSGAGAGELFF | TGCAGCGTTGAAGTATCAGGGGCTGGGGCCGGGGAGCTGTTTTTT
. | TRBJ2-7 | . | TRBV30 | CAWSVLDRPYEQYF | TGTGCCTGGAGTGTCCTGGACAGACCCTACGAGCAGTACTTC
TRBD2 | TRBJ2-1 | . | TRBV12-3/TRBV12-4 | CASSLQAGVQNEQFF | TGTGCCAGCAGTCTACAAGCGGGAGTTCAGAATGAGCAGTTCTTC
TRBD1 | TRBJ1-1 | . | TRBV7-2 | CASSTGGAEAFF | TGTGCCAGCAGCACAGGGGGCGCGGAAGCTTTCTTT
TRBD1 | TRBJ2-1 | few | TRBV5-1 | CASSPTGVESYNEQFF | TGCGCCAGCAGCCCTACAGGGGTAGAGTCCTACAATGAGCAGTTCTTC
TRBD2 | TRBJ2-7 | . | TRBV28 | CASSLIQAGSVEQYF | TGTGCCAGCAGTTTAATCCAAGCGGGGTCAGTGGAGCAGTACTTC
. | TRBJ2-5 | . | TRBV6-2/TRBV6-3 | CASSSQGSAQEETQYF | TGTGCCAGCAGTTCTCAGGGAAGTGCGCAGGAAGAGACCCAGTACTTC
. | TRBJ2-1 | . | TRBV7-2 | CASSEQGREQFF | TGTGCCAGCAGCGAACAGGGTCGTGAGCAGTTCTTC
. | TRBJ2-3 | . | TRBV6-2/TRBV6-3 | CASSYADTQYF | TGTGCCAGCAGTTACGCGGATACGCAGTATTTT
. | TRBJ2-5 | . | TRBV7-2 | CASSLAGGPNASF | TGTGCCAGCAGCTTAGCTGGCGGCCCTAATGCGTCCTTC
TRBD1 | TRBJ2-5 | . | TRBV7-8 | CASSFPTGDRQETQYF | TGTGCCAGCAGCTTTCCGACAGGGGACCGCCAAGAGACCCAGTACTTC
. | TRBJ2-1 | few | TRBV5-1 | CASPPQVQNEQFF | TGCGCCAGCCCCCCACAGGTGCAGAATGAGCAGTTCTTC
. | TRBJ2-3 | few | TRBV20-1 | CSALIGGRTDTQYF | TGCAGTGCACTCATCGGGGGGCGCACAGATACGCAGTATTTT
TRBD2 | TRBJ2-7 | few | TRBV10-3 | CAISEAGGREEQYF | TGTGCCATCAGTGAAGCGGGAGGTCGGGAGGAGCAGTACTTC
. | TRBJ2-5 | few | TRBV20-1 | CSARDLVETQYF | TGCAGTGCTAGAGATCTGGTGGAGACCCAGTACTTC
. | TRBJ2-6 | few | TRBV5-5 | CASTRGTSSGANVLTF | TGTGCCAGCACCCGTGGTACAAGCTCTGGGGCCAACGTCCTGACTTTC
. | TRBJ2-3 | few | TRBV5-1 | CASSHREWSTDTQYF | TGCGCCAGCAGCCACAGAGAATGGAGCACAGATACGCAGTATTTT
TRBD2 | TRBJ2-1 | once | TRBV4-2 | CASSQLGLAGGYEQFF | TGTGCCAGCAGCCAGCTGGGACTAGCGGGAGGGTATGAGCAGTTCTTC
. | TRBJ2-3 | few | TRBV9 | CASSVVGSSTDTQYF | TGTGCCAGCAGCGTAGTCGGGAGTAGCACAGATACGCAGTATTTT
. | TRBJ2-2 | . | TRBV9 | CASSPAVGTGELFF | TGTGCCAGCAGCCCAGCAGTAGGAACCGGGGAGCTGTTTTTT
TRBD2 | TRBJ2-7 | few | TRBV7-8 | CASSLGGASGSYEQYF | TGTGCCAGCAGCTTAGGCGGGGCTAGCGGCTCCTACGAGCAGTACTTC
TRBD2 | TRBJ2-1 | . | TRBV15 | CATSTGTSTYLNEQFF | TGTGCCACCAGCACCGGGACTAGCACCTACCTCAATGAGCAGTTCTTC
. | TRBJ2-7 | . | TRBV28 | CASSFGISAHRYF | TGTGCCAGCAGTTTTGGTATTAGCGCTCATCGGTACTTC
TRBD2 | TRBJ2-7 | . | TRBV20-1 | CSAPEAGGYEQYF | TGCAGTGCCCCCGAAGCGGGAGGGTACGAGCAGTACTTC
TRBD2 | TRBJ2-5 | few | TRBV5-4 | CASSWGGLAGLKTQYF | TGTGCCAGCAGCTGGGGGGGACTAGCGGGCCTCAAGACCCAGTACTTC
TRBD1 | TRBJ1-6 | . | TRBV15 | CATNEGQGAGSPLHF | TGTGCCACTAACGAGGGACAGGGGGCTGGTTCACCCCTCCACTTT
TRBD2 | TRBJ2-7 | . | TRBV4-2 | CASSSRGAGGGDEQYF | TGTGCCAGCAGTTCCCGAGGGGCGGGAGGGGGCGACGAGCAGTACTTC
. | TRBJ1-5 | few | TRBV12-3/TRBV12-4 | CASSLGRAPQPQHF | TGTGCCAGCAGCCTGGGGAGGGCCCCTCAGCCCCAGCATTTT
TRBD2 | TRBJ2-1 | . | TRBV20-1 | CSASGGIRGDNEQFF | TGCAGTGCTTCCGGGGGGATACGAGGGGACAATGAGCAGTTCTTC
. | TRBJ2-5 | few | TRBV30 | CAWRRASKETQYF | TGTGCCTGGAGAAGGGCTTCAAAAGAGACCCAGTACTTC
TRBD2 | TRBJ2-7 | few | TRBV27 | CASSLVPGTSSWEQYF | TGTGCCAGCAGTTTAGTGCCTGGGACTAGTTCATGGGAGCAGTACTTC
. | TRBJ2-4 | few | TRBV6-5 | CASTQGTGF | TGTGCCAGCACTCAGGGGACCGGCTTC
TRBD1 | TRBJ2-7 | few | TRBV27 | CASSYLDRVGEQYF | TGTGCCAGCAGTTACCTCGACAGGGTTGGCGAGCAGTACTTC
. | TRBJ2-1 | . | TRBV7-2 | CASSLVAGANEQFF | TGTGCCAGCAGCTTAGTGGCAGGGGCCAATGAGCAGTTCTTC
TRBD2 | TRBJ2-5 | few | TRBV29-1 | CSVEEGSAGETQYF | TGCAGCGTTGAAGAGGGATCAGCGGGGGAGACCCAGTACTTC
. | TRBJ1-5 | . | TRBV12-3/TRBV12-4 | CASNRGKEAQPQHF | TGTGCCAGCAACCGGGGTAAGGAGGCTCAGCCCCAGCATTTT